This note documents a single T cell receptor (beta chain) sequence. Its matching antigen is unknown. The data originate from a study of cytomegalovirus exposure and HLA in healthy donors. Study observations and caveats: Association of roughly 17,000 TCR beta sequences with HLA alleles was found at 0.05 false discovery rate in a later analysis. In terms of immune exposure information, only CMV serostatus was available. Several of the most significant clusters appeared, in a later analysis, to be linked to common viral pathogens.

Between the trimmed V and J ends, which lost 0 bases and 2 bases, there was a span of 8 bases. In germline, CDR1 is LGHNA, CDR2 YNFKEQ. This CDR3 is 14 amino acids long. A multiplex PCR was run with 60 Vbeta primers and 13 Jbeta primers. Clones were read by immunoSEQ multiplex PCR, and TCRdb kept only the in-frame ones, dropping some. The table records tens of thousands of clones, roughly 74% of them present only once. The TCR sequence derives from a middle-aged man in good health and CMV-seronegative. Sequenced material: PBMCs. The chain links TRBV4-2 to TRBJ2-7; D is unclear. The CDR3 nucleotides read TGTGCCAGCAGCCAAGATCTAGTTGCCTACGAGCAGTACTTC. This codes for CASSQDLVAYEQYF.